This is a list of T cell receptor beta chains from one sample in a study of blood T cells in healthy people across ages. TCRdb analysed the 5' RACE reads with MiXCR anew, one entry per CDR3 protein. The table records 730,000 or so distinct CDR3 sequences, roughly two fifths of them present only once. The sequencing input was blood. All receptors come from a man older than 75 in good health. Both conserved end residues are part of each CDR3. Fields, in order: CDR3 protein, CDR3 DNA, D gene, J gene, clone size, V gene. The D gene is left open where the match is weak. Where a row states a size, it is once, few, many or the class of an expanded clone; other rows omit it.

CASSLQDSRILNYGYTF | TGTGCCAGCAGCCTCCAGGACAGTCGCATCCTAAACTATGGCTACACCTTC | . | TRBJ1-2 | . | TRBV3-1
CASSQVLQRGGANEQFF | TGCGCCAGCAGCCAAGTATTACAGCGGGGGGGTGCCAATGAGCAGTTCTTC | TRBD2 | TRBJ2-1 | . | TRBV4-1
CASSSTRTGGIYEQYF | TGTGCCAGCAGCTCAACCCGGACAGGGGGCATTTACGAGCAGTACTTC | TRBD1 | TRBJ2-7 | . | TRBV7-9
CSARDYSGLTYGQYF | TGCAGTGCTAGAGATTATAGCGGGCTAACCTACGGGCAGTACTTC | TRBD2 | TRBJ2-4 | . | TRBV20-1
CASSPIIGGQPSGANVLTF | TGTGCCAGCAGCCCCATCATCGGGGGACAGCCCTCTGGGGCCAACGTCCTGACTTTC | . | TRBJ2-6 | . | TRBV7-7
CASSTLNTGELFF | TGTGCCAGCAGTACACTTAACACCGGGGAGCTGTTTTTT | . | TRBJ2-2 | few | TRBV6-1
CAILGRGTLRLAATYEQYF | TGTGCCATCCTCGGCCGGGGGACCCTAAGACTAGCCGCTACCTACGAGCAGTACTTC | TRBD2 | TRBJ2-7 | few | TRBV24-1
CASSPWTSGATYNEQFF | TGTGCCAGCAGTCCCTGGACTAGCGGAGCTACCTACAATGAGCAGTTCTTC | TRBD2 | TRBJ2-1 | . | TRBV6-2/TRBV6-3
CASGGLAGAYEQYF | TGTGCCAGCGGGGGACTAGCGGGAGCCTACGAGCAGTACTTC | TRBD2 | TRBJ2-7 | . | TRBV28
CSARDIREGYTEAFF | TGCAGTGCTAGAGATATTAGGGAGGGGTACACTGAAGCTTTCTTT | . | TRBJ1-1 | . | TRBV20-1
CSAPTLQETQYF | TGCAGTGCGCCTACACTGCAAGAGACCCAGTACTTC | . | TRBJ2-5 | . | TRBV20-1
CASSLTGQSQETQYF | TGTGCCAGCAGTTTAACGGGACAGAGCCAAGAGACCCAGTACTTC | TRBD1 | TRBJ2-5 | once | TRBV12-3/TRBV12-4
CSVGPDSEGYTF | TGCAGCGTTGGCCCGGACAGTGAGGGCTACACCTTC | . | TRBJ1-2 | few | TRBV29-1
CASSQGLTSGAITDTQYF | TGTGCCAGCAGCCAGGGATTGACTAGCGGGGCAATCACAGATACGCAGTATTTT | TRBD2 | TRBJ2-3 | . | TRBV11-2
CASSQGTRNPKTYYNEQYF | TGTGCCAGCAGCCAAGGGACTAGAAACCCCAAGACTTACTACAATGAGCAGTACTTC | TRBD2 | TRBJ2-7 | once | TRBV4-2
CASSLVGASSYNEQFF | TGTGCCAGCAGCTTAGTAGGAGCCAGCTCCTACAATGAGCAGTTCTTC | . | TRBJ2-1 | many | TRBV7-2
CASTLRGLGNQPQHF | TGTGCCAGCACCCTCCGGGGCCTAGGCAATCAGCCCCAGCATTTT | . | TRBJ1-5 | . | TRBV2
CASSETSGRRNEQFF | TGTGCCAGCAGTGAGACTAGCGGGAGGCGCAATGAGCAGTTCTTC | TRBD2 | TRBJ2-1 | few | TRBV7-2
CASSPQDNYGYTF | TGTGCCAGCAGCCCCCAAGATAACTATGGCTACACCTTC | . | TRBJ1-2 | few | TRBV3-1
CASSPDRGARYEQYF | TGTGCCAGCAGTCCTGACAGGGGCGCCAGGTACGAGCAGTACTTC | TRBD1 | TRBJ2-7 | . | TRBV2
CSVEGSGGQYEQYF | TGCAGCGTTGAAGGGTCGGGGGGGCAGTACGAGCAGTACTTC | TRBD2 | TRBJ2-7 | few | TRBV29-1
CASSEGFNEQYF | TGTGCCAGCAGTGAGGGATTCAACGAGCAGTACTTC | . | TRBJ2-7 | few | TRBV2
CASSYFGLAGGEQYF | TGTGCCAGCAGTTACTTTGGGCTAGCGGGAGGTGAGCAGTACTTC | TRBD2 | TRBJ2-7 | . | TRBV6-2/TRBV6-3
CASSQGQAVDNSPLHF | TGTGCCAGCAGCCAGGGACAGGCCGTCGATAATTCACCCCTCCACTTT | TRBD1 | TRBJ1-6 | . | TRBV7-2
CASASSGREPTYEQYF | TGTGCCAGCGCGTCTAGCGGGAGGGAGCCAACCTACGAGCAGTACTTC | TRBD2 | TRBJ2-7 | . | TRBV28
CASSAVPYSAGGNLCEQYF | TGTGCCAGCAGCGCAGTACCTTATTCAGCGGGAGGCAACCTTTGTGAGCAGTACTTC | TRBD2 | TRBJ2-7 | . | TRBV7-6
CASSHADEQYF | TGTGCCAGCAGCCATGCGGACGAGCAGTACTTC | . | TRBJ2-7 | few | TRBV14
CASTRTGNYNEQFF | TGCGCCAGCACCCGTACCGGGAACTACAATGAGCAGTTCTTC | . | TRBJ2-1 | few | TRBV5-1
CASSPDRGQFGYTF | TGTGCCAGCAGCCCGGACAGGGGGCAGTTCGGCTACACCTTC | TRBD1 | TRBJ1-2 | few | TRBV7-9
CSAKFDLNTEAFF | TGCAGTGCTAAGTTTGACCTGAACACTGAAGCTTTCTTT | . | TRBJ1-1 | . | TRBV20-1
CASSASGTIEKYEQYF | TGTGCCAGCAGTGCCTCCGGGACGATCGAGAAATACGAGCAGTACTTC | . | TRBJ2-7 | few | TRBV25-1
CSALGLGKNEQFF | TGCAGTGCTCTTGGACTAGGAAAGAATGAGCAGTTCTTC | TRBD2 | TRBJ2-1 | . | TRBV20-1
CASSLVTGGDYGYTF | TGTGCCAGCAGCTTAGTTACAGGTGGAGACTATGGCTACACCTTC | . | TRBJ1-2 | . | TRBV7-2
CSASSRRDTEAFF | TGCAGTGCTAGCTCAAGGCGGGACACTGAAGCTTTCTTT | . | TRBJ1-1 | . | TRBV20-1
CASSPGTRAGTQYF | TGTGCTAGCAGCCCTGGGACACGAGCGGGTACGCAGTATTTT | . | TRBJ2-3 | few | TRBV7-7
CASSLARSRVNEQFF | TGTGCCAGCAGTTTAGCCCGGAGCAGGGTTAATGAGCAGTTCTTC | . | TRBJ2-1 | . | TRBV12-3/TRBV12-4
CASSLDRWGHEQYF | TGTGCCAGCAGCTTAGATCGGTGGGGGCACGAGCAGTATTTT | . | TRBJ2-3 | . | TRBV11-2